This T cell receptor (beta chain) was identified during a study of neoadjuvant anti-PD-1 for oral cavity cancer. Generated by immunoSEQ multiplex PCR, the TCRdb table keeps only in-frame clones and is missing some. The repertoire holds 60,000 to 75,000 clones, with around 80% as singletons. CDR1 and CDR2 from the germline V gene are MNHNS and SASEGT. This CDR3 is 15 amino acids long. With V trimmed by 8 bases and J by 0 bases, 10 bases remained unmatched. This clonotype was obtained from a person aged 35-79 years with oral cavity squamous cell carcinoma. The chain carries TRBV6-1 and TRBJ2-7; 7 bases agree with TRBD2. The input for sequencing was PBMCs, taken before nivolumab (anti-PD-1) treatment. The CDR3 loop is CASGPLGGSSYEQYF. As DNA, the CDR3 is TGTGCCAGCGGACCTCTGGGGGGGAGCTCCTACGAGCAGTACTTC.